Presented here are 20 T cell receptor beta chains from one specimen sequenced in a study of beta chain features in type 1 diabetes (dated 2018 in TCRdb). Receptor amplification or capture employed the immunoSEQ multiplex PCR assay. All of the isolated RNA was reverse transcribed with the High Capacity cDNA Reverse Transcription Kit, so expressed TCRB transcripts were sequenced. TCRdb took over this immuneACCESS table, retaining in-frame rearrangements with V and J assigned. Such tables are incomplete; in checked studies, under half of the missing clones stem from an unresolved V gene, and the remainder is unexplained. In this sample the table shows roughly 450,000 clones, around 14% of which occur a single time. The top ten hold around 0.039% of the sample. The sample consisted of naive CD4+ T cells from blood. The cell subset or site label, as the study defines it: true naive CD4+ T cells. The source is a man younger than 45 in good health.

This clone was counted between two and nine times. This chain joins TRBV25-1 and TRBJ2-4; the D gene is possibly TRBD1 (5 bases). This CDR3 region has 14 residues. CDR1 is MGHDK and CDR2 is SYGVNS in the germline V gene. V was shortened by 4 bases and J by 4 bases, with 11 bases between the two germline ends. DNA of the CDR3: TGTGCCAGCAGTGGCCAGGCAGGGAAAAACATTCAGTACTTC. This codes for CASSGQAGKNIQYF.

The rearrangement uses TRBV7-3 and TRBJ2-3; 12 bases agree with TRBD2. J was trimmed by 2 bases and V by 5 bases; bases with no gene match: 5. This CDR3 contains 16 residues. Per germline, CDR1 SGHTA and CDR2 FQGTGA. CDR3 bases: TGTGCCAGCAGCCCCGGGACTAGCGGGCACACAGATACGCAGTATTTT. It yields the protein CASSPGTSGHTDTQYF.

The table lists this clone with a few counts. The genes are TRBV7-9 and TRBJ2-1; 8 bases are shared with TRBD2. V was pared by 5 bases and J by 13 bases, with 7 bases of the junction left unmatched. Per the germline V gene, CDR1 is SEHNR and CDR2 is FQNEAQ (reference sequence). The CDR3 covers 12 residues. CDR3: CASSPVLAAQFF. The DNA for the CDR3 is TGTGCCAGCAGCCCCGTACTAGCGGCTCAGTTCTTC.

This clone was observed a handful of times. The chain employs TRBV7-6 and TRBJ1-1; unclear D gene. The CDR3 has 14 amino acids. The germline V gene encodes CDR1 SGHVS and CDR2 FNYEAQ. The V end was cut by 5 bases, the J end by 1 base, with 11 bases between. In nucleotides, the CDR3 is TGTGCCAGCAGCCTCGAGTACAGGAACACTGAAGCTTTCTTT. Protein sequence: CASSLEYRNTEAFF.

As concerns this clone: The junction shows a germline mismatch at one end, possibly a read error. The sample contains more than one DNA sequence encoding this CDR3. The CDR3 loop is CAISAGTAQETQYF. The CDR3 bases are TGTGCTATCAGCGCCGGGACAGCGCAAGAGACCCAGTACTTC. This sequence joins TRBV10-3 and TRBJ2-5; 7 bases map to TRBD1. The germline CDR1 and CDR2 sequences are ENHRY and SYGVKD. The CDR3 totals 14 residues.

The chain recombines TRBV20-1 with TRBJ2-5; possibly TRBD2 for D (5 bases). Trimming took off 6 bases at V and 5 bases at J, with 10 bases between the two ends. Germline CDR1 and CDR2: DFQATT and SNEGSKA (reference sequence). CDR3 size: 11 residues. The CDR3 bases are TGCAGTGCAGCGGCGCGGGAGACCCAGTACTTC. Its protein product is CSAAARETQYF.

The chain is built from TRBV2 and TRBJ2-7, with 9 bases lining up with TRBD1. Germline assignment: CDR1 SNHLY and CDR2 FYNNEI. The J segment lost 4 bases and the V segment lost 5 bases, leaving 9 bases of the junction unmatched. The CDR3 consists of 15 residues. DNA for the CDR3: TGTGCCAGCAGTCGTCGGACAGGGGATGTGTACGAGCAGTACTTC. Its protein is CASSRRTGDVYEQYF.

This chain links TRBV9 with TRBJ2-3; D is unclear. V was shortened by 4 bases and J by 1 base, with 7 bases between the two germline ends. The CDR3 loop spans 13 amino acids. Germline lookup yields CDR1 SGDLS and CDR2 YYNGEE. The CDR3 DNA sequence: TGTGCCAGCAGCCGCCTCGGCACAGATACGCAGTATTTT. It encodes CASSRLGTDTQYF.

This chain joins TRBV6-5 and TRBJ2-7; unclear D gene. Per the germline V gene, CDR1 is MNHEY and CDR2 is SVGAGI. Trimming cost V 5 bases and J 3 bases, with 14 bases left between them. This CDR3 region has 14 residues. This chain's CDR3 is CASSPYGHGYEQYF. CDR3 in DNA: TGTGCCAGCAGTCCGTACGGCCACGGCTACGAGCAGTACTTC.

This clone was detected a few times. The chain couples TRBV5-4 to TRBJ2-3, with D perhaps matching TRBD2 (7 bases). With 5 bases removed from V and 0 bases from J, the gap between germline ends came to 13 bases. The CDR3 contains 15 residues. CDR1 and CDR2 from the germline V gene are SGHNT and YYREEE (reference sequence). CDR3 coding DNA: TGTGCCAGCAGAGGGGCGGGGGCTAGCACAGATACGCAGTATTTT. Translated, it gives CASRGAGASTDTQYF. The full variable domain, completed using reference TRBV5-4 and TRBJ2-3, is ETGVTQSPTHLIKTRGQQVTLRCSSQSGHNTVSWYQQALGQGPQFIFQYYREEENGRGNFPPRFSGLQFPNYSSELNVNALELDDSALYLCASRGAGASTDTQYFGPGTRLTVL.

The J gene is TRBJ2-2, the V gene TRBV27; D possibly uses TRBD1 or TRBD2 (5 bases each). V was trimmed by 6 bases and J by 3 bases, leaving 17 bases between them. This CDR3 contains 16 residues. Germline V gene lookup returns CDR1 MNHEY and CDR2 SMNVEV (reference sequence). Here the CDR3 DNA reads TGTGCCAGCAGGGTGCTGTTCGGGGCGTACACCGGGGAGCTGTTTTTT. Translated: CASRVLFGAYTGELFF.

Concerning this clone itself: The same CDR3 arises from other DNA sequences in this sample as well. The rearrangement joins TRBV29-1 to TRBJ2-3, with D possibly called TRBD1 or TRBD2 (5 bases each). The CDR3 runs 13 residues. Trimming took 5 bases from V and 4 from J, leaving 13 bases between them. Per germline, CDR1 SQVTM and CDR2 ANQGSEA. CDR3 loop: CSVRPLGPDTQYF. DNA of the CDR3: TGCAGCGTTCGCCCCTTGGGACCAGATACGCAGTATTTT.

Only a few counts were recorded for this clone. The chain combines TRBV10-3 with TRBJ2-1, with TRBD1 identical over 9 bases. Germline V gene sequence: CDR1 ENHRY, CDR2 SYGVKD. The J segment lost 4 bases and the V segment lost 0 bases, leaving 4 bases of the junction unmatched. The CDR3 extends over 16 amino acids. Here the CDR3 reads CAISESPGQGYNEQFF. The CDR3 DNA follows: TGTGCCATCAGTGAGTCTCCGGGACAGGGATACAATGAGCAGTTCTTC.

The chain couples TRBV2 to TRBJ2-5; the D gene could be TRBD1 or TRBD2 (6 bases each). V lost 8 bases and J 3 bases, leaving 13 bases between the germline ends. The CDR3 sequence is 13 residues long. Germline V gene lookup returns CDR1 SNHLY and CDR2 FYNNEI. The CDR3 sequence: CASGYREEETQYF. In DNA, the CDR3 is TGTGCCAGCGGGTACAGGGAGGAAGAGACCCAGTACTTC.

This clone was seen only a few times. The conserved final phenylalanine or tryptophan is absent from the CDR3, which likely points to a read error. No DNA is shown, since the ends of the CDR3 on it are uncertain; the CDR3 is the one TCRdb lists. V gene TRBV23-1 combines with J gene TRBJ1-6; the table's TRBD1 call for D was not verified on the DNA. TRBV23-1 is recorded as an ORF, its role being uncertain. The CDR3 adds up to 9 amino acids, both ends counted. The CDR3 loop is CASSHPDRL.

The chain couples TRBV30 to TRBJ2-2; D possibly corresponds to TRBD2 (5 bases). Germline lookup yields CDR1 GTSNPN and CDR2 SVGIG (reference sequence). V gave up 2 bases and J gave up 7 bases, with 14 bases separating them. This CDR3 comprises 14 residues. The CDR3 bases are TGTGCCTGGAGTCGTACTAGAGATGTCGGGGAGCTGTTTTTT. Protein sequence: CAWSRTRDVGELFF.

The genes are TRBV27 and TRBJ2-5; 11 bases are a match to TRBD2. CDR3 length: 13 residues. Per germline, CDR1 MNHEY and CDR2 SMNVEV (reference sequence). The V and J ends lost 6 bases and 4 bases, in that order; junction bases with no gene match: 1. The CDR3 is CASRTSGRETQYF. The CDR3 DNA sequence: TGTGCCAGCAGAACTAGCGGGAGAGAGACCCAGTACTTC.

The J gene is TRBJ2-5, the V gene TRBV2; tentatively, D is TRBD2 (6 bases). Per germline, CDR1 SNHLY and CDR2 FYNNEI. V lost 3 bases and J 5 bases, leaving 13 bases between the germline ends. The CDR3 consists of 14 residues. The CDR3 is CASSDAGLGETQYF. The DNA for the CDR3 is TGTGCCAGCAGTGACGCGGGATTAGGGGAGACCCAGTACTTC.

This clone was detected a few times. The genes are TRBV28 and TRBJ2-6; no clear D. Germline V gene lookup returns CDR1 MDHEN and CDR2 SYDVKM. V lost 6 bases and J 2 bases, leaving 11 bases between the germline ends. This CDR3 has 15 amino acids. CDR3 residues: CASSERGAGANVLTF. The DNA for the CDR3 is TGTGCCAGCAGCGAGAGAGGAGCTGGGGCCAACGTCCTGACTTTC. The full variable domain, rest sourced from reference TRBV28 and TRBJ2-6, is DVKVTQSSRYLVKRTGEKVFLECVQDMDHENMFWYRQDPGLGLRLIYFSYDVKMKEKGDIPEGYSVSREKKERFSLILESASTNQTSMYLCASSERGAGANVLTFGAGSRLTVL.

The chain employs TRBV7-2 and TRBJ2-5; 7 bases are shared with TRBD2. The CDR3 contains 15 residues. Germline-derived CDR1 and CDR2 are SGHTA and FQGNSA. The V segment lost 2 bases and the J segment 4 bases; nucleotides outside the gene matches: 7. This CDR3 reads CASSLPEGRGETQYF. The CDR3 DNA reads TGTGCCAGCAGCTTACCCGAGGGGAGGGGAGAGACCCAGTACTTC.